These 12 T cell receptor beta chains originate from one sample sequenced in a study of beta chain features in type 1 diabetes. TCRB transcripts that were expressed got sequenced, as all of the isolated RNA had been reverse transcribed. Clones were sequenced by immunoSEQ multiplex PCR, and TCRdb holds only the in-frame ones, with some missing. The sample contains 300,000 to 350,000 clones, less than 10% of which appear only once. The specimen was central memory CD4+ T cells from blood. Receptors originate from a woman under 30 in good health.

This chain connects TRBV2 to TRBJ1-3; no firm D call. The CDR3 covers 15 residues. CDR1 is SNHLY, CDR2 FYNNEI, per germline. Trimming stripped 3 bases from V and 0 bases from J, with 9 bases between. DNA of the CDR3: TGTGCCAGCAGTGACGAGGGAATCTCTGGAAACACCATATATTTT. The encoded protein is CASSDEGISGNTIYF.

This clone has only a few counts. The rearrangement uses TRBV28 and TRBJ2-5, with 8 bases lining up with TRBD1. Germline CDR1 is MDHEN and CDR2 is SYDVKM. There are 15 residues in the CDR3. V shed 6 bases, J shed 5 bases, and the junction held 11 bases outside the gene matches. The CDR3 bases are TGTGCCAGCAGGCCCCGGGACAGGTTCGGCGAGACCCAGTACTTC. It translates to CASRPRDRFGETQYF.

This clone was observed a handful of times. The J gene is TRBJ2-5, the V gene TRBV20-1; 9 bases map to TRBD2. Trimming at V came to 5 bases and at J to 7 bases, leaving 2 bases not matched to a gene. CDR3 length: 11 residues. Germline CDR1 reads DFQATT; CDR2 reads SNEGSKA (reference sequence). The CDR3 nucleotides are TGCAGTGCTCCTAGCGGGACGACCCAGTACTTC. It specifies CSAPSGTTQYF.

The chain is built from TRBV2 and TRBJ2-7, with 10 bases matching TRBD2. V lost 6 bases and J lost 7; bases outside the gene matches: 6. The CDR3 has 13 amino acids. Germline V gene sequence: CDR1 SNHLY, CDR2 FYNNEI. DNA of the CDR3: TGTGCCAGCAGGGGGGGACTAGCGCAAGAGCAGTACTTC. This gives the protein CASRGGLAQEQYF.

The genes are TRBV6-5 and TRBJ2-7, with TRBD1 matching 7 bases. Unmatched junction bases numbered 4, after V lost 2 bases and J lost 3 bases. Germline V CDR1 and CDR2: MNHEY, SVGAGI. This CDR3 contains 14 residues. The CDR3 DNA sequence: TGTGCCAGCAGTTACCACAGGGGCGGCTACGAGCAGTACTTC. Translating it yields CASSYHRGGYEQYF.

This clone has a handful of counts. The chain employs TRBV6-5 and TRBJ2-7, with D hard to call. From germline, CDR1 is MNHEY and CDR2 SVGAGI. The CDR3 is 14 residues long. V dropped 8 bases and J dropped 0 bases, with 14 bases sitting between them. The CDR3: CASLGTASSYEQYF. The CDR3 DNA follows: TGTGCCAGCCTGGGAACGGCAAGCTCCTACGAGCAGTACTTC.

The chain employs TRBV2 and TRBJ2-3, with TRBD2 identical over 10 bases. This CDR3 contains 14 residues. V lost 8 bases and J lost 8; bases outside the gene matches: 10. Germline assignment: CDR1 SNHLY and CDR2 FYNNEI. The CDR3 reads CASGLAGAPGTQYF. The DNA of the CDR3 is TGTGCCAGCGGGCTAGCGGGAGCCCCGGGTACGCAGTATTTT.

This clone was detected only a few times. The chain joins TRBV29-1 to TRBJ2-5, with TRBD1 as a possible D gene (6 bases). Germline V lookup: CDR1 SQVTM, CDR2 ANQGSEA. The CDR3 is made up of 14 amino acids. Trimming pared 7 bases from V and 3 bases from J, leaving 18 bases between. The CDR3 here is CSAGDRFTEETQYF. The CDR3, as DNA: TGCAGCGCAGGAGACAGGTTCACTGAAGAGACCCAGTACTTC.

This clone was picked up a small number of times. The gene calls are TRBV5-1 and TRBJ2-5; 10 bases are a match to TRBD1. The CDR3 spans 17 residues. The ends lost 2 bases at V and 5 bases at J; junction bases unmatched: 12. The germline gives CDR1 SGHRS, CDR2 YFSETQ. The CDR3 coding sequence is TGCGCCAGCAGCTTTACTTTCACCGGGACAGGGGACGAGACCCAGTACTTC. It encodes CASSFTFTGTGDETQYF. The full variable domain, completed using reference TRBV5-1 and TRBJ2-5, is KAGVTQTPRYLIKTRGQQVTLSCSPISGHRSVSWYQQTPGQGLQFLFEYFSETQRNKGNFPGRFSGRQFSNSRSEMNVSTLELGDSALYLCASSFTFTGTGDETQYFGPGTRLLVL.

This chain joins TRBV30 and TRBJ2-2, with a weak D call TRBD2 (6 bases). V lost 3 bases and J lost 2, with 10 bases in between. There are 14 residues in the CDR3. CDR1 is GTSNPN and CDR2 is SVGIG in the germline V gene (reference sequence). The CDR3 coding sequence is TGTGCCTGGAGGGTAGCGGCAAACACCGGGGAGCTGTTTTTT. Translating gives CAWRVAANTGELFF.

The CDR3 nucleotides are TGTGCCGTAGGGGCAAGGACTGACTATGGCTACACCTTC. This sequence encodes CAVGARTDYGYTF. V usage is TRBV19 and J usage is TRBJ1-2; D may be TRBD1 (5 bases). The V gene lost 11 bases and the J gene lost 3 bases, with 16 bases spanning the gap. CDR3 length: 13 amino acids. CDR1 and CDR2 from the germline V gene are LNHDA and SQIVND (reference sequence).

Many counts were recorded for this clone. This chain links TRBV11-2 with TRBJ2-5, with D perhaps matching TRBD1 (5 bases). CDR1 is SGHAT, CDR2 FQNNGV, per germline. The CDR3 is 15 residues long. With 2 bases removed from V and 5 bases from J, the gap between germline ends came to 15 bases. The CDR3 region is CASSLLVRGYETQYF. As DNA, the CDR3 is TGTGCCAGCAGCTTATTGGTTAGGGGCTATGAGACCCAGTACTTC.